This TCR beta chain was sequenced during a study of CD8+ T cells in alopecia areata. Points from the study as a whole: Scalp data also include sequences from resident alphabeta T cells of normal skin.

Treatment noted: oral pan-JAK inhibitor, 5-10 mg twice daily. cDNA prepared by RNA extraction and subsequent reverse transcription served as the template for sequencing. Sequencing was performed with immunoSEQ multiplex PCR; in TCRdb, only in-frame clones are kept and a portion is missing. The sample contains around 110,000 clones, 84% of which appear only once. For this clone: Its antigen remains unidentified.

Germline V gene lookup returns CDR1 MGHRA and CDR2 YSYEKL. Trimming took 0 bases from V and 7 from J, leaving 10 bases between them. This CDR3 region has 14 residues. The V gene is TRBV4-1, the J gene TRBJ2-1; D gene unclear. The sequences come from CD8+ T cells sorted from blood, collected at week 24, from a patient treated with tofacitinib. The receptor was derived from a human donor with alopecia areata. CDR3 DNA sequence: TGCGCCAGCAGCCAAGACCGTGTGGGGAATGAGCAGTTCTTC. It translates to CASSQDRVGNEQFF.